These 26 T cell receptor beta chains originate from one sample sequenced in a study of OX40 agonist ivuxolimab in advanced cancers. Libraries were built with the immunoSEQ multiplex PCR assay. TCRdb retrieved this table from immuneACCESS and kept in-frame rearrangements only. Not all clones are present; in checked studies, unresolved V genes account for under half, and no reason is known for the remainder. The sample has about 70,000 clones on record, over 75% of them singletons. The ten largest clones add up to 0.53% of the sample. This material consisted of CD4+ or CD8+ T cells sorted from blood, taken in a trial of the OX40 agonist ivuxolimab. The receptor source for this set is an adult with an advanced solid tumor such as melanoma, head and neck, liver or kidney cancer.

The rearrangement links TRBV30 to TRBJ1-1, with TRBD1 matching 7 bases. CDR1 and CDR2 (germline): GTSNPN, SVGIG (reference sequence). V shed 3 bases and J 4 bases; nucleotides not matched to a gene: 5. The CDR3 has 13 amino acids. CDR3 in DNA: TGTGCCTGGAGGAAAGGGGGCCCCACTGAAGCTTTCTTT. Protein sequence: CAWRKGGPTEAFF.

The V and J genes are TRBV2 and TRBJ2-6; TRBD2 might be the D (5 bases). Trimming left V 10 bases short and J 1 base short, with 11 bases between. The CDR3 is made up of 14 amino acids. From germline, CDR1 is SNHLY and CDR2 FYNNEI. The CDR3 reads CATEGDSGANVLTF. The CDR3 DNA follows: TGTGCCACAGAGGGCGATTCTGGGGCCAACGTCCTGACTTTC.

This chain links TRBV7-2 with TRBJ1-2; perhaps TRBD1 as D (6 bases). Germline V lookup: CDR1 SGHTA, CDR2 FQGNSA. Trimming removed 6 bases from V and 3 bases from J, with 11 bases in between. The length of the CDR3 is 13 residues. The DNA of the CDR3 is TGTGCCAGCAGAGGCAGGGGTGACTATGGCTACACCTTC. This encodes CASRGRGDYGYTF.

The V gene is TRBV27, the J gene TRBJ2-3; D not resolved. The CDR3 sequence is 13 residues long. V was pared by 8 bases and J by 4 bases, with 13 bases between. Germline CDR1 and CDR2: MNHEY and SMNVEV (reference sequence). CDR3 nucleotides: TGTGCCAGCCGGCGGAGTGGTGCAGATACGCAGTATTTT. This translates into CASRRSGADTQYF.

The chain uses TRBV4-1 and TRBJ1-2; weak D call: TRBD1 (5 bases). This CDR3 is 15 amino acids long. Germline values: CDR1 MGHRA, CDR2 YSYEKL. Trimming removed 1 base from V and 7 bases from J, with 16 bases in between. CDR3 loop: CASSQASQGGGGYTF. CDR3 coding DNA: TGCGCCAGCAGCCAAGCCTCCCAGGGTGGAGGTGGCTACACCTTC.

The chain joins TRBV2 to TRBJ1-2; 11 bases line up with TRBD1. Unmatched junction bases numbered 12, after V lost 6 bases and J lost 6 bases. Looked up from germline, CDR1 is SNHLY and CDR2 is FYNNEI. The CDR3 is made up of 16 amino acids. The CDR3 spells CASSLTGQGAVNGYTF. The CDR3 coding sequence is TGTGCCAGCAGCCTAACCGGACAGGGGGCGGTAAATGGCTACACCTTC. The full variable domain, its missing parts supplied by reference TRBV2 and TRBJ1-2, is EPEVTQTPSHQVTQMGQEVILRCVPISNHLYFYWYRQILGQKVEFLVSFYNNEISEKSEIFDDQFSVERPDGSNFTLKIRSTKLEDSAMYFCASSLTGQGAVNGYTFGSGTRLTVV.

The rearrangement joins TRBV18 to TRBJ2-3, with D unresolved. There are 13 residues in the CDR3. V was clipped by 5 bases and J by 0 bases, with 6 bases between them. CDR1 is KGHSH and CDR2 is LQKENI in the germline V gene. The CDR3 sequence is CASSTTSTDTQYF. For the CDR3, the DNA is TGTGCCAGCTCAACGACTAGCACAGATACGCAGTATTTT.

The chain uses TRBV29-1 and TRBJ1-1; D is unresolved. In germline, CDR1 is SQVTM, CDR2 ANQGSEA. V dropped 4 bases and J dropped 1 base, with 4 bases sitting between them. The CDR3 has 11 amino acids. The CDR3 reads CSVVGNTEAFF. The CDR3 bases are TGCAGCGTTGTAGGGAACACTGAAGCTTTCTTT.

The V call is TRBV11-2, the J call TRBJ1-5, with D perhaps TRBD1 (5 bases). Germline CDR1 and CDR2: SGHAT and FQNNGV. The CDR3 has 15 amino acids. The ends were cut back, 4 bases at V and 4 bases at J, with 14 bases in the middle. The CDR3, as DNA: TGTGCCAGCAGCTCTGGGACGGACTCGAATCAGCCCCAGCATTTT. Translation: CASSSGTDSNQPQHF.

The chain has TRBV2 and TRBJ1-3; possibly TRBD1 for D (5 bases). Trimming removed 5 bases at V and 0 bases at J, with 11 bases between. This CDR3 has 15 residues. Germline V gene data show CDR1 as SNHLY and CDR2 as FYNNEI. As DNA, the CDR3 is TGTGCCAGCAGTCAGGGACGCAGCTCTGGAAACACCATATATTTT. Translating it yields CASSQGRSSGNTIYF. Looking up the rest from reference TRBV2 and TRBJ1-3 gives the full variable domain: EPEVTQTPSHQVTQMGQEVILRCVPISNHLYFYWYRQILGQKVEFLVSFYNNEISEKSEIFDDQFSVERPDGSNFTLKIRSTKLEDSAMYFCASSQGRSSGNTIYFGEGSWLTVV.

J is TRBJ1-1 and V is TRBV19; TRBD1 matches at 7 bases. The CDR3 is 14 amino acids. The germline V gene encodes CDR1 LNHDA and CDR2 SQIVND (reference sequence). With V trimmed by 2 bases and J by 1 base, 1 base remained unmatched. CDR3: CASSIKGANTEAFF. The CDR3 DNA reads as TGTGCCAGTAGTATAAAGGGGGCGAACACTGAAGCTTTCTTT.

The CDR3 protein is CASSVAAGTGGRNEQFF. DNA for the CDR3: TGTGCCAGCAGCGTAGCGGCGGGGACAGGGGGCCGCAATGAGCAGTTCTTC. The chain is built from TRBV9 and TRBJ2-1, with TRBD1 matching over 12 bases. The V gene end was trimmed by 0 bases and the J gene end by 6 bases; junction bases not matched to a gene: 7. Looked up from germline, CDR1 is SGDLS and CDR2 is YYNGEE. The CDR3 consists of 17 residues.

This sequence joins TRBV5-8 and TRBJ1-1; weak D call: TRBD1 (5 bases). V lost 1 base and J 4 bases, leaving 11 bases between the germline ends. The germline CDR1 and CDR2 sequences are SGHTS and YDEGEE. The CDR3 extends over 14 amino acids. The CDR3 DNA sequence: TGTGCCAGCAGCTTGCGAGGGGAGGGCACTGAAGCTTTCTTT. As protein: CASSLRGEGTEAFF.

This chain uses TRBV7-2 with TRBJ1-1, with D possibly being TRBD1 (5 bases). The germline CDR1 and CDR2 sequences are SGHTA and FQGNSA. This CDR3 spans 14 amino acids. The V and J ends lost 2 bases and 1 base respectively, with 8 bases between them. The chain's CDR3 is CASSLRGQNTEAFF. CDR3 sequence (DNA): TGTGCCAGCAGCTTAAGGGGTCAGAACACTGAAGCTTTCTTT.

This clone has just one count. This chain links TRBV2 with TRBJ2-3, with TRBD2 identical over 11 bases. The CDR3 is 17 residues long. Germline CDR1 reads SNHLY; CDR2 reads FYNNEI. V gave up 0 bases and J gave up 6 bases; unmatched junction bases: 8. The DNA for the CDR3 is TGTGCCAGCAGTGAAGCGCTTAGCGGGAGGGCAGGGGATACGCAGTATTTT. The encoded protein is CASSEALSGRAGDTQYF. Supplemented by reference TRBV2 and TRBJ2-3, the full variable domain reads EPEVTQTPSHQVTQMGQEVILRCVPISNHLYFYWYRQILGQKVEFLVSFYNNEISEKSEIFDDQFSVERPDGSNFTLKIRSTKLEDSAMYFCASSEALSGRAGDTQYFGPGTRLTVL.

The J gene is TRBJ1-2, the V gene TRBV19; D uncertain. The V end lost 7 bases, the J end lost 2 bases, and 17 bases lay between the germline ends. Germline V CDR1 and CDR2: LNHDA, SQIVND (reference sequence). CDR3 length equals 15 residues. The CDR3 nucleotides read TGTGCCAGTAATAGGCGGTCTGAGGGCAACTATGGCTACACCTTC. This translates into CASNRRSEGNYGYTF. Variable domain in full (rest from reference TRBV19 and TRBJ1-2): DGGITQSPKYLFRKEGQNVTLSCEQNLNHDAMYWYRQDPGQGLRLIYYSQIVNDFQKGDIAEGYSVSREKKESFPLTVTSAQKNPTAFYLCASNRRSEGNYGYTFGSGTRLTVV.

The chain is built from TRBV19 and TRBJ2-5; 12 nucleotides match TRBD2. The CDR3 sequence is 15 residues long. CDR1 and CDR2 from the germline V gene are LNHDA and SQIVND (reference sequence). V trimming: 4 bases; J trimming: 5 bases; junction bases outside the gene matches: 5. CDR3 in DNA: TGTGCCAGTAGTAAGACTAGCGGGAGAATCGAGACCCAGTACTTC. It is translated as CASSKTSGRIETQYF.

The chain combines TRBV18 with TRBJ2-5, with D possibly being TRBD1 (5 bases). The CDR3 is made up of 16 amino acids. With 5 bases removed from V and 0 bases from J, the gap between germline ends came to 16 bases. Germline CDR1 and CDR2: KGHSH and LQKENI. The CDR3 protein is CASSAVSVRDQETQYF. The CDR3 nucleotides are TGTGCCAGCTCAGCCGTTTCAGTCAGGGACCAAGAGACCCAGTACTTC.

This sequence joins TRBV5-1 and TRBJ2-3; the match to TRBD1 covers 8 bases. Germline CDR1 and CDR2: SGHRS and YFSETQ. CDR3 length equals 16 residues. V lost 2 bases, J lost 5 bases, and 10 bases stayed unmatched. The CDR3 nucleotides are TGCGCCAGCAGCTTAGTGGCAGGGGGCGAAGAAGATACGCAGTATTTT. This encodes CASSLVAGGEEDTQYF.

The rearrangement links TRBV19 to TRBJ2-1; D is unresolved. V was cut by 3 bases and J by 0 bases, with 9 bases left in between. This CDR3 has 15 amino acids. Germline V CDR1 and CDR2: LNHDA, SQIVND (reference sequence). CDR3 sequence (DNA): TGTGCCAGTAGTATTTCGGTGAGCTCCTACAATGAGCAGTTCTTC. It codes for CASSISVSSYNEQFF. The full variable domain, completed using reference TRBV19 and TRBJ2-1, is DGGITQSPKYLFRKEGQNVTLSCEQNLNHDAMYWYRQDPGQGLRLIYYSQIVNDFQKGDIAEGYSVSREKKESFPLTVTSAQKNPTAFYLCASSISVSSYNEQFFGPGTRLTVL.

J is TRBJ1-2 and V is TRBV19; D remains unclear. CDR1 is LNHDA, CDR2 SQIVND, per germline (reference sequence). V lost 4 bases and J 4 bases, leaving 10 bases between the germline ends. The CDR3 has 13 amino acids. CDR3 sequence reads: CASSTLERYGYTF. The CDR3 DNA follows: TGTGCCAGTAGTACATTAGAGCGCTATGGCTACACCTTC.

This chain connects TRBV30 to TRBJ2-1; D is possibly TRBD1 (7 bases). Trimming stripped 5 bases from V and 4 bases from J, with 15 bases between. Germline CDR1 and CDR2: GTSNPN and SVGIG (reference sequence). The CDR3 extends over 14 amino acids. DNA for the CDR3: TGTGCCTGGCGGAGGGACAGTCATTACAATGAGCAGTTCTTC. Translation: CAWRRDSHYNEQFF.

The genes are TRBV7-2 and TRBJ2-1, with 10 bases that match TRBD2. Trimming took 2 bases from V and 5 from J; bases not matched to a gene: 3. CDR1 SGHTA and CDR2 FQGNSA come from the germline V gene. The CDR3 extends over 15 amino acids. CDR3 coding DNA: TGTGCCAGCAGCTTACAAGCGGGGGGGCACAATGAGCAGTTCTTC. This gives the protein CASSLQAGGHNEQFF.

The CDR3 spells CASSYDSTDTQYF. The CDR3 region has the DNA TGTGCCAGCAGCTACGACAGCACAGATACGCAGTATTTT. The V and J genes are TRBV14 and TRBJ2-3; D uncertain. V lost 5 bases to trimming and J lost 0 bases, with 6 bases between them. The CDR3 is 13 amino acids. Germline loops: CDR1 SGHDN, CDR2 FVKESK.

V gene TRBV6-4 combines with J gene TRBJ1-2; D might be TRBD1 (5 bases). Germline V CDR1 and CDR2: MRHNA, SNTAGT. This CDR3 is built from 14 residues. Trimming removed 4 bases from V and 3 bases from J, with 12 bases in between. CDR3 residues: CASSAGPDYYGYTF. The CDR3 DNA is TGTGCCAGCAGTGCGGGGCCGGACTACTATGGCTACACCTTC.

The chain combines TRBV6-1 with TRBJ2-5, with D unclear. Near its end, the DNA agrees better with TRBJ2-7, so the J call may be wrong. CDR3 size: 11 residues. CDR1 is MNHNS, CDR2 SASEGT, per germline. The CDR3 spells CATSSSYEQYF. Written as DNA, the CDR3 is TGTGCCACCTCGAGCTCCTACGAGCAGTACTTC.